The clone carrying this T cell receptor (beta chain) came up a few times. Its antigen is unidentified. Germline-derived CDR1 and CDR2 are SQVTM and ANQGSEA. The CDR3 covers 14 residues. V was shortened by 4 bases and J by 8 bases, with 17 bases between the two germline ends. The authors sorted CD4+ naive, central memory, regulatory and stem cell-like memory cells via CD45RO/CCR7/CD25/CD127/CD95/CD27. Every bit of the isolated RNA underwent reverse transcription, so sequencing read expressed TCRB transcripts. The table came from immunoSEQ multiplex PCR; TCRdb's copy has only in-frame clones and leaves some out. The table includes about 260,000 clones, 68% detected once. The data stem from a study of beta chain features in type 1 diabetes. Looking at the study overall: Sorted cells examined across all samples numbered 107,917,701. General study findings and limits: Sequencing used cDNA, and cells with high TCR expression could therefore be over-represented. More deletions and fewer insertions at VDJ junctions were seen in type 1 diabetes patients.

This TCR came from a man aged 25 to 40 in good health. V usage is TRBV29-1 and J usage is TRBJ1-4, with unresolved D. The sample taken for sequencing was naive CD4+ T cells from blood. The CDR3 protein is CSVAPGPAREKLFF. The CDR3 nucleotides read TGCAGCGTTGCTCCGGGCCCCGCAAGGGAAAAACTGTTTTTT.